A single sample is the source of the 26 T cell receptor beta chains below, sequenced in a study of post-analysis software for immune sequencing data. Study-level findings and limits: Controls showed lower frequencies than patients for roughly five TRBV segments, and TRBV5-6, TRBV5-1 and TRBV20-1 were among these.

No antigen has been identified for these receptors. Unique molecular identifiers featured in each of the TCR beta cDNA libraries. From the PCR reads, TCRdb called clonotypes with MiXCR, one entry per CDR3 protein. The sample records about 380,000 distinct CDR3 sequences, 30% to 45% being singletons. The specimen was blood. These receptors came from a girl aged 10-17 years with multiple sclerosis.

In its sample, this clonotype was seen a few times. CDR3 amino acids: CASSSTGWGGQETQYF. DNA of the CDR3: TGTGCCAGCAGCTCTACAGGGTGGGGGGGACAAGAGACCCAGTACTTC. V is TRBV7-6 and J is TRBJ2-5, with D tentatively TRBD2 (7 bases). The CDR3 totals 16 residues. Trimming removed 4 bases from V and 2 bases from J, with 17 bases in between. In germline, CDR1 is SGHVS, CDR2 FNYEAQ.

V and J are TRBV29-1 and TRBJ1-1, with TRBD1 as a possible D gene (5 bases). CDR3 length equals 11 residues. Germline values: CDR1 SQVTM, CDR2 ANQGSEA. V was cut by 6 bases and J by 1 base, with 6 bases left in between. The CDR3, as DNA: TGCAGCGTCACAGGGAACACTGAAGCTTTCTTT. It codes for CSVTGNTEAFF.

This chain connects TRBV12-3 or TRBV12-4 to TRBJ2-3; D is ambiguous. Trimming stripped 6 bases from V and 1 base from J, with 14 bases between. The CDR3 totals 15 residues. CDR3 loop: CASRLRSAGTDTQYF. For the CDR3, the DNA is TGTGCCAGCAGACTAAGATCCGCCGGCACAGATACGCAGTATTTT.

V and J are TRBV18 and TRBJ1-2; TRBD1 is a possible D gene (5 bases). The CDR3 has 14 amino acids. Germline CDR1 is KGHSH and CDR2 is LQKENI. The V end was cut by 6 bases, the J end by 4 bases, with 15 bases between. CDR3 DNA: TGTGCCAGCTCGCAGGGTACAGCTGGCTATGGCTACACCTTC. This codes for CASSQGTAGYGYTF.

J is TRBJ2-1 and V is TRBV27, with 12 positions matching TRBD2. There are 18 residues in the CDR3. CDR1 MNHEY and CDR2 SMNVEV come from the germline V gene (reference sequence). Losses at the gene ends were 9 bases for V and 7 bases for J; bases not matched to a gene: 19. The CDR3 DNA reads TGTGCCAGTACCAAAGGGGAACCGACTAGCGGGGGTTGGAATGAGCAGTTCTTC. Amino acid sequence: CASTKGEPTSGGWNEQFF.

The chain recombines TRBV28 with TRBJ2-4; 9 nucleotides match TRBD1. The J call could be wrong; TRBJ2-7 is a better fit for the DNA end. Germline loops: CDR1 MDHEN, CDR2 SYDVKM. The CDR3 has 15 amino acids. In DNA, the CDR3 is TGTGCCAGCAGTTCACCCGGGACAGGGAGGGACGAGCAGTACTTC. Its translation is CASSSPGTGRDEQYF.

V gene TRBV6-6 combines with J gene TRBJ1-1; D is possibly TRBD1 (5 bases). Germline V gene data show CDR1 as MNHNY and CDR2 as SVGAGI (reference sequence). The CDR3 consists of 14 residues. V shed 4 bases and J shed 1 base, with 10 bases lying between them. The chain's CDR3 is CASSWGVGNTEAFF. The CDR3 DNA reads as TGTGCCAGCAGTTGGGGGGTAGGGAACACTGAAGCTTTCTTT.

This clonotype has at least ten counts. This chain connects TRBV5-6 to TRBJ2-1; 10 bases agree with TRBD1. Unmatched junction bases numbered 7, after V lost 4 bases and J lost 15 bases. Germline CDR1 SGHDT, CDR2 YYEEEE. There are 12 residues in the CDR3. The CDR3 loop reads CASSPSTGGTFF. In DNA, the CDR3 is TGTGCCAGCAGCCCTTCGACAGGGGGCACGTTCTTC. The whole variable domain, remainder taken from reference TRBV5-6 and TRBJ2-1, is DAGVTQSPTHLIKTRGQQVTLRCSPKSGHDTVSWYQQALGQGPQFIFQYYEEEERQRGNFPDRFSGHQFPNYSSELNVNALLLGDSALYLCASSPSTGGTFFGPGTRLTVL.

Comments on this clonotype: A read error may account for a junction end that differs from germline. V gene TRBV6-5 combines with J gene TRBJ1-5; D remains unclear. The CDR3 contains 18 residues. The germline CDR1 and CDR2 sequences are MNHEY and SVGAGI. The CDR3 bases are TGTGCCAGCAGTTCCTCTTCGACAATCTCAGTTAGCAATCAGCCCCGGCATTTT. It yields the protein CASSSSSTISVSNQPRHF.

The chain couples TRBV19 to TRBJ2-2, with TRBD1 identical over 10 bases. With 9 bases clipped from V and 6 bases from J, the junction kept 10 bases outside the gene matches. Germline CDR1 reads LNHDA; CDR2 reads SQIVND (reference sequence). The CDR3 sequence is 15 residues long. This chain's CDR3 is CASTRTGGSPGELFF. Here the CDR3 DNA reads TGTGCCAGCACCAGGACAGGGGGTTCCCCCGGGGAGCTGTTTTTT. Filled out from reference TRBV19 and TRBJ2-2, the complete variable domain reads DGGITQSPKYLFRKEGQNVTLSCEQNLNHDAMYWYRQDPGQGLRLIYYSQIVNDFQKGDIAEGYSVSREKKESFPLTVTSAQKNPTAFYLCASTRTGGSPGELFFGEGSRLTVL.

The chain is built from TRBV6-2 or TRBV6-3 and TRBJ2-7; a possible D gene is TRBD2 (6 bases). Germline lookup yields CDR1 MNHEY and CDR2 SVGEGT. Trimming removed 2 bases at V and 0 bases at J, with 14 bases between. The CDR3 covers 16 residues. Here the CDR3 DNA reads TGTGCCAGCAGTTACCACGGGACTCGCCTCTCCTACGAGCAGTACTTC. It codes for CASSYHGTRLSYEQYF.

CDR3 nucleotides: TGTGCCAGCAGTCCCCCCGGGGGGGCGGGGACCCAGTACTTC. Protein: CASSPPGGAGTQYF. This rearrangement joins TRBV6-2 or TRBV6-3 to TRBJ2-5; 8 bases map to TRBD2. Germline CDR1 is MNHEY and CDR2 is SVGEGT. V shed 5 bases, J shed 7 bases, and the junction held 9 bases outside the gene matches. The CDR3 totals 14 residues.

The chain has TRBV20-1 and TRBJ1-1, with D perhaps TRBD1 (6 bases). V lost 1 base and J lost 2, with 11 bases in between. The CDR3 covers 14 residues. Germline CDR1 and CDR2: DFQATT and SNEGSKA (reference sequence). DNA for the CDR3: TGCAGTGCTAGAGTAAGGGGGATAAACACTGAAGCTTTCTTT. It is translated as CSARVRGINTEAFF.

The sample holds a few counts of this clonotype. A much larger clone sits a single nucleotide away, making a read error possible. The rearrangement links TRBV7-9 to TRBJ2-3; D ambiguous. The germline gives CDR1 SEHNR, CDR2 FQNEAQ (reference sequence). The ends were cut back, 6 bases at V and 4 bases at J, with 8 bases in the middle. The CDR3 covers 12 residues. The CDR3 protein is CASSPLADTQYF. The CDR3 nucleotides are TGTGCCAGCAGTCCCCTCGCAGATACGCAGTATTTT.

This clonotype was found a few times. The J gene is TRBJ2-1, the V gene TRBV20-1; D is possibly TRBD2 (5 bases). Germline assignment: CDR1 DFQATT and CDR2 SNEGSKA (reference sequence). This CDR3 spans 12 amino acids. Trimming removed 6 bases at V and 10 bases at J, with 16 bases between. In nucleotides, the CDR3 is TGCAGTGCCGCGAGGGTAGAGCCCGAGCAGTTCTTC. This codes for CSAARVEPEQFF.

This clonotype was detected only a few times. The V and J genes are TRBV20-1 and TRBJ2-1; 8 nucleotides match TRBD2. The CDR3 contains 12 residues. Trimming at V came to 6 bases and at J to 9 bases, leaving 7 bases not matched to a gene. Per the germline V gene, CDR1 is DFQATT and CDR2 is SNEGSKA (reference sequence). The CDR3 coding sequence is TGCAGTGCCGCCCGGGGGGGCAGTGAGCAGTTCTTC. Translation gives CSAARGGSEQFF.

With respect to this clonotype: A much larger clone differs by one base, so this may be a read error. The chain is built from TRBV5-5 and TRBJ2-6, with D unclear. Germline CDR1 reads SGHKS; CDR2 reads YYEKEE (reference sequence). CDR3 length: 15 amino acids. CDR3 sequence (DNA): TGTGTCAGCAGCTTGTTGGGTAGTGGGGCCAACGTCCTGACTTTC. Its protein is CVSSLLGSGANVLTF.

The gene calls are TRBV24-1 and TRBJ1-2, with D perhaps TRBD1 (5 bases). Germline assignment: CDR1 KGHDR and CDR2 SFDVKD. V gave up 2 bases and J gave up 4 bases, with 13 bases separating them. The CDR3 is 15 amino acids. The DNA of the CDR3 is TGTGCCACCAGTGATTCAGCCCAGGGCCCCTATGGCTACACCTTC. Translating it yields CATSDSAQGPYGYTF.

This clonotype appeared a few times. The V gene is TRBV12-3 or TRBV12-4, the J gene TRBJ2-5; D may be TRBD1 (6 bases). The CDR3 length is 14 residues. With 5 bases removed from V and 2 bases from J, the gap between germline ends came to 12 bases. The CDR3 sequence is CASSPSGQQETQYF. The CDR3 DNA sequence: TGTGCCAGCAGTCCCTCCGGACAGCAAGAGACCCAGTACTTC.

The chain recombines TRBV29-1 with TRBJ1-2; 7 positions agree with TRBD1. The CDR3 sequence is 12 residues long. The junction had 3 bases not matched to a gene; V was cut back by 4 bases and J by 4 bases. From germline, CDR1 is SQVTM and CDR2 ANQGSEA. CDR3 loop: CSVVGGGYGYTF. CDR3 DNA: TGCAGCGTTGTAGGGGGCGGCTATGGCTACACCTTC.

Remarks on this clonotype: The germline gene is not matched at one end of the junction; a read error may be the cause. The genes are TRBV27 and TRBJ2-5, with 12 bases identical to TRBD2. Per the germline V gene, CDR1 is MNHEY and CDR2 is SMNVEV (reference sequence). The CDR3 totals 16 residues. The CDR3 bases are TGTGCCGGCAGTTCCGCTAGCGGGGGGGCCAGAGAGACCCAGTACTTC. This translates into CAGSSASGGARETQYF.

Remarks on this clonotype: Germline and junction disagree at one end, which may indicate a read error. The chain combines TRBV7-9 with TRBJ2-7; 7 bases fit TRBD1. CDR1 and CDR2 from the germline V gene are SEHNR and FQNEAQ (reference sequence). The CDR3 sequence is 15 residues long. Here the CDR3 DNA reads TGTGCCGGCAGCCCCCCGACAGGGAGCTCCTACGAGCAGTACTTC. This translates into CAGSPPTGSSYEQYF.

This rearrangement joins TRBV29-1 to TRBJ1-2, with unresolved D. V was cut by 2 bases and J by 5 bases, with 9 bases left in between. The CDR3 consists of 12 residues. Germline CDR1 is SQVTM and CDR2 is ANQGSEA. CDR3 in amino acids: CSVESDSYGYTF. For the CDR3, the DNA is TGCAGCGTTGAATCAGACTCGTATGGCTACACCTTC.

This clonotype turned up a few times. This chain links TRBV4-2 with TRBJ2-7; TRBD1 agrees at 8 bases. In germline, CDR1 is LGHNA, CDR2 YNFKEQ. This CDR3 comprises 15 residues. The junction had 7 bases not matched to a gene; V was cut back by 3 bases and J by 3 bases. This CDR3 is CASSQSQGGDYEQYF. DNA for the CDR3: TGTGCCAGCAGCCAGTCACAGGGGGGAGACTACGAGCAGTACTTC.

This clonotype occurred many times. The CDR3 loop reads CASSAGLEGTDGYTF. The CDR3 DNA reads as TGTGCCAGCAGTGCTGGGTTAGAGGGTACCGATGGCTACACCTTC. The rearrangement links TRBV25-1 to TRBJ1-2; no firm D call. CDR1 is MGHDK and CDR2 is SYGVNS in the germline V gene. V was pared by 4 bases and J by 6 bases, with 18 bases between. This CDR3 contains 15 residues.

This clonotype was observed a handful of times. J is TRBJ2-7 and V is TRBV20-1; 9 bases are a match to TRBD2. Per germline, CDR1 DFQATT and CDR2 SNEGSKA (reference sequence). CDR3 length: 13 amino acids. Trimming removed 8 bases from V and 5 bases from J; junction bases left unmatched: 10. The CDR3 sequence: CSSRAGGRDEQYF. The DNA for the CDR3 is TGCAGTTCCCGAGCGGGGGGCCGGGACGAGCAGTACTTC.